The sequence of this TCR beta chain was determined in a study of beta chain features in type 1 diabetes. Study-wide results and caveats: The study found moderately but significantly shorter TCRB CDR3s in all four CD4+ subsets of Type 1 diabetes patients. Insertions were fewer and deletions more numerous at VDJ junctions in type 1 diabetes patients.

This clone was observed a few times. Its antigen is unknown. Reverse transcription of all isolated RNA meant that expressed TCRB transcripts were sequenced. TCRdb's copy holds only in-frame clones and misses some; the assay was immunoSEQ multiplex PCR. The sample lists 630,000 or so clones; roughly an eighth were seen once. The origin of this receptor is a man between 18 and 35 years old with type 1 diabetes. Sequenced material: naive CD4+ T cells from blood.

The CDR3 DNA follows: TGTGCCAGCAGCTTAGATCAGCGGGGGGCGGTAGATACGCAGTATTTT. Translating it yields CASSLDQRGAVDTQYF. The V call is TRBV11-2, the J call TRBJ2-3; 9 bases match TRBD2. CDR3 length equals 16 residues. Germline V CDR1 and CDR2: SGHAT, FQNNGV. V was pared by 0 bases and J by 5 bases, with 6 bases of the junction left unmatched.